One and the same sample provided the 24 T cell receptor beta chains below, sequenced in a study of OX40 agonist ivuxolimab in advanced cancers. Assay used: immunoSEQ multiplex PCR; TCRdb lists only in-frame clones, some missing. The data contain roughly 70,000 clones, around 84% of them seen just once; the ten biggest clones take up approximately 6.7%. The source was CD4+ or CD8+ T cells sorted from blood, collected in a trial of the OX40 agonist ivuxolimab. Receptor source: an adult with an advanced solid tumor such as melanoma, head and neck, liver or kidney cancer.

The rearrangement uses TRBV7-3 and TRBJ2-5; either TRBD1 or TRBD2 may fit D (5 bases each). Trimming left V 4 bases short and J 2 bases short, with 14 bases between. The CDR3 consists of 15 residues. The germline CDR1 and CDR2 sequences are SGHTA and FQGTGA. This CDR3 is CASSYGASKQETQYF. CDR3 DNA sequence: TGTGCCAGCAGCTACGGGGCGTCGAAACAAGAGACCCAGTACTTC.

This chain links TRBV4-2 with TRBJ1-5, with D possibly being TRBD1 (5 bases). Germline CDR1 is LGHNA and CDR2 is YNFKEQ. Deletions cut 1 base from V and 8 bases from J, with 12 bases between. The CDR3 spans 14 residues. CDR3 region: CASSQVGADKPQHF. In DNA form, the CDR3 reads TGTGCCAGCAGCCAAGTTGGAGCGGACAAGCCCCAGCATTTT.

The rearrangement uses TRBV11-2 and TRBJ1-1; D gene uncertain. Per germline, CDR1 SGHAT and CDR2 FQNNGV. V dropped 1 base and J dropped 5 bases, with 8 bases sitting between them. This CDR3 comprises 13 residues. The CDR3 reads CASSLVEGTEAFF. In DNA form, the CDR3 reads TGTGCCAGCAGCTTAGTTGAAGGTACTGAAGCTTTCTTT.

This chain uses TRBV4-1 with TRBJ1-1; unclear D gene. Germline-derived CDR1 and CDR2 are MGHRA and YSYEKL. The CDR3 loop spans 17 amino acids. The V end was cut by 2 bases, the J end by 2 bases, with 18 bases between. The CDR3 region is CASSQIPARINNTEAFF. DNA of the CDR3: TGCGCCAGCAGCCAAATTCCAGCAAGAATTAATAACACTGAAGCTTTCTTT.

The V call is TRBV28, the J call TRBJ2-3; 11 bases map to TRBD2. The CDR3 is 17 residues long. From germline, CDR1 is MDHEN and CDR2 SYDVKM. The J segment lost 0 bases and the V segment lost 1 base, leaving 3 bases of the junction unmatched. CDR3 sequence reads: CASSLSTSGSSTDTQYF. The CDR3 nucleotides are TGTGCCAGCAGTTTATCCACTAGCGGGAGTAGCACAGATACGCAGTATTTT.

This clone appeared a single time. This chain links TRBV10-2 with TRBJ1-1; weak D call: TRBD1 (5 bases). Germline V CDR1 and CDR2: WSHSY, SAAADI. The CDR3 contains 13 residues. Trimming took 4 bases from V and 4 from J, leaving 10 bases between them. CDR3 in amino acids: CASSGLGATEAFF. Here the CDR3 DNA reads TGCGCCAGCAGTGGGCTCGGGGCCACTGAAGCTTTCTTT.

The genes are TRBV27 and TRBJ1-3, with 7 bases lining up with TRBD1. CDR3 size: 15 residues. J was trimmed by 2 bases and V by 2 bases; bases with no gene match: 3. Germline V gives CDR1 MNHEY, CDR2 SMNVEV (reference sequence). CDR3 in amino acids: CASSLAGGTGNTIYF. The CDR3, as DNA: TGTGCCAGCAGTTTAGCAGGGGGAACTGGAAACACCATATATTTT.

The rearrangement links TRBV28 to TRBJ2-7, with 8 bases that match TRBD2. The V and J ends lost 9 bases and 4 bases, in that order; junction bases with no gene match: 11. Germline V gives CDR1 MDHEN, CDR2 SYDVKM. The CDR3 consists of 14 residues. The CDR3: CASFRSGNQYEQYF. In nucleotides, the CDR3 is TGTGCCAGTTTCCGTAGCGGGAATCAGTACGAGCAGTACTTC. Full variable domain (missing parts from reference TRBV28 and TRBJ2-7): DVKVTQSSRYLVKRTGEKVFLECVQDMDHENMFWYRQDPGLGLRLIYFSYDVKMKEKGDIPEGYSVSREKKERFSLILESASTNQTSMYLCASFRSGNQYEQYFGPGTRLTVT.

The genes are TRBV9 and TRBJ1-1; unclear D gene. Between the trimmed V and J ends, which lost 2 bases and 3 bases, there was a span of 8 bases. Germline loops: CDR1 SGDLS, CDR2 YYNGEE. The CDR3 length is 13 residues. The CDR3 DNA follows: TGTGCCAGCAGCGTTAATACAGACACTGAAGCTTTCTTT. This sequence encodes CASSVNTDTEAFF.

The chain employs TRBV5-6 and TRBJ1-2, with D unresolved. The germline CDR1 and CDR2 sequences are SGHDT and YYEEEE. Trimming took off 2 bases at V and 8 bases at J, with 10 bases between the two ends. The CDR3 runs 12 residues. CDR3 sequence reads: CASSLYAAGYTF. The CDR3 DNA reads TGTGCCAGCAGCTTATACGCAGCCGGCTACACCTTC.

CDR3 coding DNA: TGTGCCTGGAAGAAGGGAGCGGCGGCGAACACCGGGGAGCTGTTTTTT. This translates into CAWKKGAAANTGELFF. V gene TRBV30 combines with J gene TRBJ2-2; tentative D call: TRBD2 (5 bases). The V gene's germline CDR1 is GTSNPN and CDR2 SVGIG (reference sequence). Trimming took 4 bases from V and 0 from J, leaving 15 bases between them. The CDR3 contains 16 residues.

The V and J genes are TRBV21-1 and TRBJ2-7; the table calls TRBD2, which could not be checked here. TRBV21-1 is a known pseudogene. This CDR3 contains 19 residues. CDR3 region: CASSKATGLAGTSGYEQYF. The CDR3 DNA reads TGTGCCAGCAGCAAAGCCACCGGACTAGCGGGAACCTCAGGCTACGAGCAGTACTTC.

This chain uses TRBV7-9 with TRBJ2-3; D gene ambiguous. CDR1 is SEHNR and CDR2 is FQNEAQ in the germline V gene (reference sequence). The CDR3 runs to 16 residues. The V end was cut by 0 bases, the J end by 2 bases, with 12 bases between. CDR3 nucleotide sequence: TGTGCCAGCAGCTTAGCAATGTCCTTCCCCACAGATACGCAGTATTTT. Translated: CASSLAMSFPTDTQYF.

The table lists this clone with a count of one. The chain employs TRBV5-6 and TRBJ1-1; 8 positions match TRBD1. This CDR3 has 17 amino acids. The V and J ends lost 4 bases and 0 bases, in that order; junction bases with no gene match: 11. Germline CDR1 is SGHDT and CDR2 is YYEEEE. In nucleotides, the CDR3 is TGTGCCAGCAGCCTCTACCGGGACAGGATCATGAACACTGAAGCTTTCTTT. Its protein product is CASSLYRDRIMNTEAFF.

The chain recombines TRBV5-6 with TRBJ2-5, with unresolved D. Between the trimmed V and J ends, which lost 3 bases and 4 bases, there was a span of 13 bases. This CDR3 has 14 residues. CDR1 and CDR2 (germline): SGHDT, YYEEEE. The CDR3 nucleotides read TGTGCCAGCAGCTCAACGGGTTCGGGAGAGACCCAGTACTTC. Encoded protein: CASSSTGSGETQYF.

The rearrangement joins TRBV6-4 to TRBJ1-1; D is undetermined. Trimming stripped 6 bases from V and 2 bases from J, with 10 bases between. The CDR3 is 13 amino acids. The germline CDR1 and CDR2 sequences are MRHNA and SNTAGT. The CDR3: CASRVGRNTEAFF. The CDR3 region has the DNA TGTGCCAGCAGGGTAGGGCGAAACACTGAAGCTTTCTTT.

This chain links TRBV28 with TRBJ2-5; D ambiguous. Per the germline V gene, CDR1 is MDHEN and CDR2 is SYDVKM. V lost 2 bases and J lost 6, with 7 bases in between. The CDR3 is 12 amino acids. The CDR3 protein is CASSLLRQTQYF. CDR3 DNA sequence: TGTGCCAGCAGTTTACTCCGCCAGACCCAGTACTTC.

Details on this clone: An end of the junction differs from the germline gene, which may be a read error. The V and J genes are TRBV30 and TRBJ1-6; a weak D match, TRBD1 (5 bases). The CDR3 covers 17 residues. Germline V gene data show CDR1 as GTSNPN and CDR2 as SVGIG (reference sequence). CDR3 in DNA: TGCGCCTGGAGGCTCCCCCCCGACAGCCGACGAGGCCCACCCCTCCACTTC. It encodes CAWRLPPDSRRGPPLHF.

The chain is built from TRBV10-3 and TRBJ1-2, with 11 positions matching TRBD1. Germline V gives CDR1 ENHRY, CDR2 SYGVKD. With 2 bases clipped from V and 1 base from J, the junction kept 9 bases outside the gene matches. The CDR3 runs to 18 residues. CDR3: CAISERFGQGALNYGYTF. CDR3 sequence (DNA): TGTGCCATCAGTGAGAGGTTCGGACAGGGGGCGCTTAACTATGGCTACACCTTC.

The chain joins TRBV19 to TRBJ1-5; D possibly corresponds to TRBD1 (5 bases). The length of the CDR3 is 16 residues. Germline V gene lookup returns CDR1 LNHDA and CDR2 SQIVND (reference sequence). V was shortened by 3 bases and J by 2 bases, with 14 bases between the two germline ends. CDR3 coding DNA: TGTGCCAGTAGTATCGGGGGAGGGATTGGCAATCAGCCCCAGCATTTT. It yields the protein CASSIGGGIGNQPQHF.

V is TRBV30 and J is TRBJ2-7; 7 bases are a match to TRBD2. The CDR3 covers 14 residues. With V trimmed by 2 bases and J by 0 bases, 4 bases remained unmatched. Germline CDR1 is GTSNPN and CDR2 is SVGIG (reference sequence). This CDR3 reads CAWSRSGTSYEQYF. The DNA for the CDR3 is TGTGCCTGGAGTAGGAGCGGGACCTCCTACGAGCAGTACTTC. The full variable domain, rest sourced from reference TRBV30 and TRBJ2-7, is SQTIHQWPATLVQPVGSPLSLECTVEGTSNPNLYWYRQAAGRGLQLLFYSVGIGQISSEVPQNLSASRPQDRQFILSSKKLLLSDSGFYLCAWSRSGTSYEQYFGPGTRLTVT.

This clone has just one count. This chain uses TRBV2 with TRBJ1-3; 8 bases agree with TRBD1. Germline V CDR1 and CDR2: SNHLY, FYNNEI. The CDR3 is 15 amino acids. The junction had 5 bases not matched to a gene; V was cut back by 5 bases and J by 2 bases. Here the CDR3 reads CASSLDRGPGNTIYF. The CDR3 DNA reads TGTGCCAGCAGTCTCGACAGGGGACCTGGAAACACCATATATTTT.

This sequence joins TRBV7-8 and TRBJ2-3; possibly TRBD1 for D (5 bases). The germline CDR1 and CDR2 sequences are SGHVS and FQNEAQ. Trimming took 5 bases from V and 4 from J, leaving 10 bases between them. The CDR3 totals 13 residues. CDR3 sequence reads: CASSPGHADTQYF. The CDR3 DNA reads as TGTGCCAGCAGCCCTGGACACGCAGATACGCAGTATTTT. The complete variable domain, with remaining parts taken from reference TRBV7-8 and TRBJ2-3, reads GAGVSQSPRYKVAKRGQDVALRCDPISGHVSLFWYQQALGQGPEFLTYFQNEAQLDKSGLPSDRFFAERPEGSVSTLKIQRTQQEDSAVYLCASSPGHADTQYFGPGTRLTVL.

The rearrangement joins TRBV2 to TRBJ2-5, with D tentatively TRBD2 (6 bases). The CDR3 has 13 residues. Germline values: CDR1 SNHLY, CDR2 FYNNEI. V shed 4 bases and J shed 3 bases, with 9 bases lying between them. The CDR3 reads CASSGWGEETQYF. CDR3 bases: TGTGCCAGCAGTGGGTGGGGGGAAGAGACCCAGTACTTC.